The clone carrying this T cell receptor beta chain was found many times. Template material for amplifying TCR beta CDR3 regions consisted of RNA transcripts. First-round RT-PCR targeting the TCR CDR3 was performed with the HTBI primer set. TCRdb ran MiXCR on the multiplex PCR reads and lists one entry per CDR3 protein. The sample holds around 250,000 distinct CDR3 sequences, 13% to 15% seen once. These data are taken from a study of T cells in Graves' hyperthyroidism and ophthalmopathy. Background on the study: Upon initial diagnosis and before any treatment, peripheral blood was collected.

The germline CDR1 and CDR2 sequences are SSHAT and FNYEAQ (reference sequence). V was pared by 11 bases and J by 5 bases, with 7 bases of the junction left unmatched. CDR3 length: 14 residues. V gene TRBV7-7 combines with J gene TRBJ2-2, with TRBD2 identical over 11 bases. The origin of this receptor is a woman aged 40 to 50 with Graves' hyperthyroidism that later progressed to Graves' ophthalmopathy. Specimen: blood. Here the CDR3 reads CARLAGNNTGELFF. In DNA form, the CDR3 reads TGTGCCCGACTAGCGGGAAACAATACCGGGGAGCTGTTTTTT.